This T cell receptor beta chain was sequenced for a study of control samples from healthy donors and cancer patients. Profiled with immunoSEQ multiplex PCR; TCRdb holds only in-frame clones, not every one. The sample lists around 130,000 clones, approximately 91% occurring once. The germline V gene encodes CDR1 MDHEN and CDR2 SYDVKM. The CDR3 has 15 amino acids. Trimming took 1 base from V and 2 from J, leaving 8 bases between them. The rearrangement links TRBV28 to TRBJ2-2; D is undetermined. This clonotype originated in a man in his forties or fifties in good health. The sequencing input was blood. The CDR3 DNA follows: TGTGCCAGCAGTTTATTTGGGCAAAACACCGGGGAGCTGTTTTTT. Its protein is CASSLFGQNTGELFF.